The rows below give T cell receptor beta chains drawn from one sample of a study of identical twins. TCRdb ran MiXCR on the 5' RACE reads and lists one entry per CDR3 protein. The table shows 300,000 to 400,000 distinct CDR3 sequences, with 10% to 15% occurring only once. This sample was also put to use in a study of yellow fever vaccine responses in identical twins.

The sample was CD8+ T cells sorted from blood. These receptors originate from a woman aged 18-29 years in good health. The CDR3 runs from the conserved cysteine through the conserved F or W. Fields, in order: CDR3 protein, CDR3 DNA, J gene, D gene, V gene, CDR3 length, clone size. D genes are given only for firm matches. Some rows mark clone size as missing; the rest say once, few, many or name a class of expanded clone.

CDR3 protein: CATSDPTGGSDTGELFF; CDR3 DNA: TGTGCCACCAGTGACCCCACAGGGGGCAGCGACACCGGGGAGCTGTTTTTT; J gene: TRBJ2-2; D gene: TRBD1; V gene: TRBV24-1; CDR3 length: 17; clone size: -
CDR3 protein: CASSLLRDRYEQYF; CDR3 DNA: TGTGCCAGCAGTTTACTGAGGGATCGCTACGAGCAGTACTTC; J gene: TRBJ2-7; D gene: -; V gene: TRBV27; CDR3 length: 14; clone size: -
CDR3 protein: CASSHPGLAGEYEQYF; CDR3 DNA: TGTGCCAGTTCGCACCCGGGACTAGCGGGGGAGTACGAGCAGTACTTC; J gene: TRBJ2-7; D gene: TRBD2; V gene: TRBV7-8; CDR3 length: 16; clone size: -
CDR3 protein: CASSQDIGEVRKLFF; CDR3 DNA: TGTGCCAGCAGCCAAGATATCGGGGAGGTTCGAAAGCTGTTTTTT; J gene: TRBJ2-2; D gene: -; V gene: TRBV3-1; CDR3 length: 15; clone size: -
CDR3 protein: CASSLRGDYGYTF; CDR3 DNA: TGTGCCAGCAGTTTAAGGGGAGACTATGGCTACACCTTC; J gene: TRBJ1-2; D gene: -; V gene: TRBV28; CDR3 length: 13; clone size: few
CDR3 protein: CSARGLNREYEQYF; CDR3 DNA: TGCAGTGCCAGAGGTCTTAACAGGGAATACGAGCAGTACTTC; J gene: TRBJ2-7; D gene: -; V gene: TRBV20-1; CDR3 length: 14; clone size: -
CDR3 protein: CASSYSRPETAETQYF; CDR3 DNA: TGTGCCAGCAGTTACTCCCGCCCTGAGACAGCCGAGACCCAGTACTTC; J gene: TRBJ2-5; D gene: -; V gene: TRBV6-5; CDR3 length: 16; clone size: -
CDR3 protein: CASSLFPVENTEAFF; CDR3 DNA: TGCGCCAGCAGCCTCTTCCCCGTAGAAAACACTGAAGCTTTCTTT; J gene: TRBJ1-1; D gene: -; V gene: TRBV4-1; CDR3 length: 15; clone size: many
CDR3 protein: CASSLRDTPTDTQYF; CDR3 DNA: TGTGCCAGCTCCCTCCGGGACACCCCCACAGATACGCAGTATTTT; J gene: TRBJ2-3; D gene: -; V gene: TRBV18; CDR3 length: 15; clone size: -
CDR3 protein: CASSLARVNQPQHF; CDR3 DNA: TGTGCCAGCAGTTTAGCCAGGGTCAATCAGCCCCAGCATTTT; J gene: TRBJ1-5; D gene: -; V gene: TRBV12-3/TRBV12-4; CDR3 length: 14; clone size: few
CDR3 protein: CASSVSEGGTDTQYF; CDR3 DNA: TGTGCCAGCAGTGTGAGCGAGGGCGGCACAGATACGCAGTATTTT; J gene: TRBJ2-3; D gene: -; V gene: TRBV2; CDR3 length: 15; clone size: -
CDR3 protein: CASSPTSSPSNEQFF; CDR3 DNA: TGTGCCAGCAGTCCTACTAGTTCCCCGAGCAATGAGCAGTTCTTC; J gene: TRBJ2-1; D gene: -; V gene: TRBV12-3/TRBV12-4; CDR3 length: 15; clone size: few
CDR3 protein: CASSQTGTSGAASTDTQYF; CDR3 DNA: TGCGCCAGCAGCCAAACCGGGACTAGCGGGGCGGCTAGCACAGATACGCAGTATTTT; J gene: TRBJ2-3; D gene: TRBD2; V gene: TRBV4-1; CDR3 length: 19; clone size: few
CDR3 protein: CASNSAGGLPDTQYF; CDR3 DNA: TGTGCCAGCAACTCCGCGGGGGGGCTCCCAGATACGCAGTATTTT; J gene: TRBJ2-3; D gene: TRBD2; V gene: TRBV6-1; CDR3 length: 15; clone size: few
CDR3 protein: CASSLLELLPASTDTQYF; CDR3 DNA: TGTGCCAGCAGCTTGCTTGAACTCCTCCCCGCAAGCACAGATACGCAGTATTTT; J gene: TRBJ2-3; D gene: -; V gene: TRBV5-4; CDR3 length: 18; clone size: once
CDR3 protein: CASRGGYEQYF; CDR3 DNA: TGCGCCAGCAGGGGCGGGTACGAGCAGTACTTC; J gene: TRBJ2-7; D gene: -; V gene: TRBV5-1; CDR3 length: 11; clone size: many
CDR3 protein: CAIEEVAGADTQYF; CDR3 DNA: TGTGCCATCGAGGAGGTAGCGGGGGCTGATACGCAGTATTTT; J gene: TRBJ2-3; D gene: TRBD2; V gene: TRBV10-3; CDR3 length: 14; clone size: few
CDR3 protein: CASSLVPGTGELFF; CDR3 DNA: TGTGCCAGCAGCTTAGTTCCGGGGACCGGGGAGCTGTTTTTT; J gene: TRBJ2-2; D gene: -; V gene: TRBV13; CDR3 length: 14; clone size: few
CDR3 protein: CSVELPDQGNTGELFF; CDR3 DNA: TGCAGCGTTGAATTGCCCGATCAGGGGAACACCGGGGAGCTGTTTTTT; J gene: TRBJ2-2; D gene: -; V gene: TRBV29-1; CDR3 length: 16; clone size: few
CDR3 protein: CASSDDQTSGNTGELFF; CDR3 DNA: TGTGCCAGCAGTGACGATCAGACTAGCGGGAACACCGGGGAGCTGTTTTTT; J gene: TRBJ2-2; D gene: TRBD2; V gene: TRBV2; CDR3 length: 17; clone size: -
CDR3 protein: CASSLALLYEQYF; CDR3 DNA: TGTGCCAGCAGTTTGGCTCTACTCTACGAGCAGTACTTC; J gene: TRBJ2-7; D gene: -; V gene: TRBV12-3/TRBV12-4; CDR3 length: 13; clone size: many
CDR3 protein: CASSVEGTRDGELFF; CDR3 DNA: TGTGCCAGCAGCGTAGAGGGTACCAGGGACGGGGAGCTGTTTTTT; J gene: TRBJ2-2; D gene: -; V gene: TRBV9; CDR3 length: 15; clone size: few
CDR3 protein: CASSLSHTGNDNEQFF; CDR3 DNA: TGTGCCAGCAGCTTGAGCCACACAGGTAACGACAATGAGCAGTTCTTC; J gene: TRBJ2-1; D gene: -; V gene: TRBV7-6; CDR3 length: 16; clone size: -
CDR3 protein: CAIMEGYGYTF; CDR3 DNA: TGTGCCATCATGGAAGGCTATGGCTACACCTTC; J gene: TRBJ1-2; D gene: -; V gene: TRBV10-3; CDR3 length: 11; clone size: many
CDR3 protein: CSASALMGVAWEQYF; CDR3 DNA: TGCAGTGCTAGCGCACTGATGGGAGTCGCTTGGGAGCAGTACTTC; J gene: TRBJ2-7; D gene: -; V gene: TRBV20-1; CDR3 length: 15; clone size: few
CDR3 protein: CSARTGTGIHTGELFF; CDR3 DNA: TGCAGTGCTAGGACCGGGACAGGGATTCACACCGGGGAGCTGTTTTTT; J gene: TRBJ2-2; D gene: TRBD1; V gene: TRBV20-1; CDR3 length: 16; clone size: -
CDR3 protein: CAISGYVGLVSYEQYF; CDR3 DNA: TGTGCCATCAGTGGATATGTGGGACTAGTCTCCTACGAGCAGTACTTC; J gene: TRBJ2-7; D gene: TRBD2; V gene: TRBV10-3; CDR3 length: 16; clone size: few
CDR3 protein: CASSKGQGASYNEQFF; CDR3 DNA: TGTGCCAGCAGCAAGGGACAGGGGGCGAGCTACAATGAGCAGTTCTTC; J gene: TRBJ2-1; D gene: TRBD1; V gene: TRBV7-9; CDR3 length: 16; clone size: many
CDR3 protein: CSAHNLAGSSYNEQFF; CDR3 DNA: TGCAGTGCTCATAACCTAGCGGGGAGCTCCTACAATGAGCAGTTCTTC; J gene: TRBJ2-1; D gene: TRBD2; V gene: TRBV20-1; CDR3 length: 16; clone size: many
CDR3 protein: CSAGGFISNQPQHF; CDR3 DNA: TGCAGTGCTGGGGGGTTTATTAGCAATCAGCCCCAGCATTTT; J gene: TRBJ1-5; D gene: -; V gene: TRBV20-1; CDR3 length: 14; clone size: -
CDR3 protein: CASSPTDGTEAFF; CDR3 DNA: TGTGCCAGCAGCCCGACGGACGGGACTGAAGCTTTCTTT; J gene: TRBJ1-1; D gene: -; V gene: TRBV9; CDR3 length: 13; clone size: many
CDR3 protein: CASSGGYEKLFF; CDR3 DNA: TGTGCCAGCAGTGGTGGTTATGAAAAACTGTTTTTT; J gene: TRBJ1-4; D gene: -; V gene: TRBV2; CDR3 length: 12; clone size: -
CDR3 protein: CASSALGDTQYF; CDR3 DNA: TGTGCCAGCAGCGCACTCGGAGATACGCAGTATTTT; J gene: TRBJ2-3; D gene: -; V gene: TRBV7-9; CDR3 length: 12; clone size: -
CDR3 protein: CASSDGQGNTEAFF; CDR3 DNA: TGTGCCAGCAGCGACGGACAGGGGAACACTGAAGCTTTCTTT; J gene: TRBJ1-1; D gene: TRBD1; V gene: TRBV9; CDR3 length: 14; clone size: few
CDR3 protein: CASSLVIAGGPEQYF; CDR3 DNA: TGCGCCAGCAGCTTGGTGATAGCGGGAGGGCCTGAGCAGTACTTC; J gene: TRBJ2-7; D gene: TRBD2; V gene: TRBV5-1; CDR3 length: 15; clone size: once
CDR3 protein: CASSKAPEDTDNEQFF; CDR3 DNA: TGTGCCAGCAGCAAAGCCCCGGAGGATACCGACAATGAGCAGTTCTTC; J gene: TRBJ2-1; D gene: -; V gene: TRBV21-1; CDR3 length: 16; clone size: -
CDR3 protein: CASSFGTLGANVLTF; CDR3 DNA: TGTGCCAGCAGCTTTGGGACACTTGGGGCCAACGTCCTGACTTTC; J gene: TRBJ2-6; D gene: -; V gene: TRBV7-8; CDR3 length: 15; clone size: -
CDR3 protein: CASSQDGAGVIANYGYTF; CDR3 DNA: TGCGCCAGCAGCCAAGATGGGGCAGGGGTTATAGCTAACTATGGCTACACCTTC; J gene: TRBJ1-2; D gene: -; V gene: TRBV4-1; CDR3 length: 18; clone size: -
CDR3 protein: CASSQVRFGPAGGNEQFF; CDR3 DNA: TGCGCCAGCAGCCAAGTTAGGTTCGGACCCGCGGGGGGCAATGAGCAGTTCTTC; J gene: TRBJ2-1; D gene: TRBD2; V gene: TRBV4-1; CDR3 length: 18; clone size: -
CDR3 protein: CAIPRGAVNTGELFF; CDR3 DNA: TGTGCCATCCCCCGGGGAGCGGTGAACACCGGGGAGCTGTTTTTT; J gene: TRBJ2-2; D gene: -; V gene: TRBV10-3; CDR3 length: 15; clone size: -
CDR3 protein: CASRLLAGHEQFF; CDR3 DNA: TGTGCCAGCAGACTACTAGCGGGCCATGAGCAGTTCTTC; J gene: TRBJ2-1; D gene: TRBD2; V gene: TRBV12-3/TRBV12-4; CDR3 length: 13; clone size: many
CDR3 protein: CASSPGTPGNTIYF; CDR3 DNA: TGTGCCAGCAGCCCAGGGACACCTGGAAACACCATATATTTT; J gene: TRBJ1-3; D gene: -; V gene: TRBV7-9; CDR3 length: 14; clone size: few
CDR3 protein: CSVESTGGWNEQFF; CDR3 DNA: TGCAGCGTTGAATCGACAGGGGGCTGGAATGAGCAGTTCTTC; J gene: TRBJ2-1; D gene: TRBD1; V gene: TRBV29-1; CDR3 length: 14; clone size: few
CDR3 protein: CASSFSANSNQPQHF; CDR3 DNA: TGTGCCAGCAGTTTTTCAGCTAATAGCAATCAGCCCCAGCATTTT; J gene: TRBJ1-5; D gene: -; V gene: TRBV27; CDR3 length: 15; clone size: many
CDR3 protein: CSVEDLRTTNEKLFF; CDR3 DNA: TGCAGCGTTGAAGACCTGCGGACAACTAATGAAAAACTGTTTTTT; J gene: TRBJ1-4; D gene: -; V gene: TRBV29-1; CDR3 length: 15; clone size: many
CDR3 protein: CASSPLMGTSTSYNEQFF; CDR3 DNA: TGTGCCAGCAGTCCTTTAATGGGGACTAGCACGTCGTACAATGAGCAGTTCTTC; J gene: TRBJ2-1; D gene: TRBD2; V gene: TRBV28; CDR3 length: 18; clone size: few
CDR3 protein: CASSLGMSGGWNEQFF; CDR3 DNA: TGTGCCAGCAGTTTGGGGATGTCTGGCGGTTGGAATGAGCAGTTCTTC; J gene: TRBJ2-1; D gene: -; V gene: TRBV27; CDR3 length: 16; clone size: few
CDR3 protein: CASSLVASAGNTGELFF; CDR3 DNA: TGTGCCAGCAGTTTAGTAGCCTCAGCGGGGAACACCGGGGAGCTGTTTTTT; J gene: TRBJ2-2; D gene: -; V gene: TRBV12-3/TRBV12-4; CDR3 length: 17; clone size: -
CDR3 protein: CASSPALLGNTIYF; CDR3 DNA: TGTGCCAGCAGCCCTGCTCTATTGGGAAACACCATATATTTT; J gene: TRBJ1-3; D gene: -; V gene: TRBV13; CDR3 length: 14; clone size: -
CDR3 protein: CASSPLIETGNSPLHF; CDR3 DNA: TGTGCCAGCAGTCCCCTAATTGAGACAGGGAATTCACCCCTCCACTTT; J gene: TRBJ1-6; D gene: TRBD1; V gene: TRBV28; CDR3 length: 16; clone size: -
CDR3 protein: CATSIDRGSQETQYF; CDR3 DNA: TGTGCCACCAGCATAGACAGGGGGAGTCAAGAGACCCAGTACTTC; J gene: TRBJ2-5; D gene: TRBD1; V gene: TRBV15; CDR3 length: 15; clone size: -
CDR3 protein: CASSETTLYNEQFF; CDR3 DNA: TGTGCCAGCAGTGAAACCACTCTTTACAATGAGCAGTTCTTC; J gene: TRBJ2-1; D gene: -; V gene: TRBV6-1; CDR3 length: 14; clone size: few
CDR3 protein: CASSTSDRSSYNEQFF; CDR3 DNA: TGTGCCAGCAGCACGTCGGACAGAAGCTCCTACAATGAGCAGTTCTTC; J gene: TRBJ2-1; D gene: -; V gene: TRBV13; CDR3 length: 16; clone size: -
CDR3 protein: CASSTAEDEQYF; CDR3 DNA: TGTGCCAGCAGCACAGCGGAGGACGAGCAGTACTTC; J gene: TRBJ2-7; D gene: -; V gene: TRBV13; CDR3 length: 12; clone size: few
CDR3 protein: CSARDLAERDTQYF; CDR3 DNA: TGCAGTGCTAGAGATCTAGCGGAAAGGGATACGCAGTATTTT; J gene: TRBJ2-3; D gene: TRBD2; V gene: TRBV20-1; CDR3 length: 14; clone size: few